What follows is one T cell receptor (beta chain) and its context. The sample originates from a study of PD-1 blockade in classical Hodgkin lymphoma. The time point here: cycle 4 day 1 (C4D1), after five to seven weeks of nivolumab. Autologous stem cell transplantation was followed by relapse in every patient, and brentuximab vedotin exposure varied. The CDR3 consists of 13 residues. V was pared by 8 bases and J by 4 bases, with 11 bases between. The germline V gene has CDR1 WSHSY and CDR2 SAAADI. Clones were sequenced by immunoSEQ multiplex PCR, and TCRdb holds only the in-frame ones, with some missing. This table has tens of thousands of clones, roughly nine tenths appearing once.

This receptor was identified in a human donor with classical Hodgkin lymphoma. The material sequenced was peripheral blood mononuclear cells (PBMCs), taken before the fourth cycle of nivolumab. This chain joins TRBV10-2 and TRBJ1-4, with no clear D. The CDR3 DNA is TGCGCCAGCGCCCGGGGAATTAATGAAAAACTGTTTTTT. Protein sequence: CASARGINEKLFF.